Listed below are T cell receptor beta chains from one sample, sequenced in a study of blood T cell repertoires in COVID-19. TCRdb's table, derived via immunoSEQ multiplex PCR, lists solely in-frame clones and lacks some. This table has 130,000 to 150,000 clones, roughly 77% appearing once. The source material was peripheral blood. The origin of the receptors is a woman between 65 and 79 years old with COVID-19, enrolled during active disease. The conserved cysteine and the conserved F or W are not part of the CDR3 here. A D gene is named only where the DNA matches it firmly.

V gene	D gene	CDR3 protein
TRBV29-1	TRBD1	SVAGTGGYEQY
TRBV7-9	TRBD1	ASSPGQAGNYGYT
TRBV9	NA	ASSRGQTNTGELF
TRBV29-1	TRBD1	SVVGDREQY
TRBV19	TRBD2	ASSATSGGPQETQY
TRBV3-1/TRBV3-2	TRBD1	ASSQGSRGTEAF
TRBV9	NA	ASSVAVATGNTIY
TRBV29-1	NA	SVTLLGYEQY
TRBV4-2	NA	ASSQEGRVEYNSPLH
TRBV5-1	TRBD1	ASSSPTGMNTEAF
TRBV30	NA	AWTRRGSGNTIY
TRBV5-1	NA	ASSLGATSGNTIY
TRBV5-4	TRBD1	ASTRDRGADTQY
TRBV18	TRBD2	ASSASSGGRSYEQY
TRBV7-9	TRBD2	ASSPGTSGVGQETQY
TRBV7-2	TRBD1	ASSLSRDRKFEQY
TRBV18	TRBD2	ASSLGTKYNEQF
TRBV5-1	TRBD1	ASSLVGQGTGRNTIY
TRBV12-3/TRBV12-4	NA	ASSFRGNQPQH
TRBV5-1	NA	ASSLETGPNTEAF
TRBV28	TRBD1	ASSSYSGTGGQF
TRBV5-4	TRBD1	ASSSGQGRYGSYNEQF
TRBV24-1	NA	ATGGPSTDTQY
TRBV28	NA	ASTLGQIYEQY
TRBV30	TRBD2	AWSLGGGGTDTQY
TRBV6-5	NA	ASIYSGRVELF
TRBV30	NA	AWRAAGGPSQPQH
TRBV6-6	NA	ASSPGGAFGYT
TRBV6-5	TRBD1	ASRGQGPYGYT
TRBV24-1	NA	ATSDLIEQF
TRBV2	TRBD1	ASSSLAGTADTQY
TRBV6-2/TRBV6-3	TRBD1	ASSPTPGGWGSNQPQH
TRBV19	NA	ASSIGGGAETQY
TRBV4-3	TRBD1	ASSQDPTGGSYNEQF
TRBV19	NA	ASSILRAEGYT
TRBV18	NA	ASSPDRGEGGYT
TRBV20-1	TRBD2	SASMGLAGAYEQY
TRBV9	NA	ASSVGVFGTKETQY
TRBV7-9	NA	ASSLEGGSSSYNSPLH
TRBV3-1/TRBV3-2	NA	ASSRGLGDNNEQF